The entry that follows covers one T cell receptor (beta chain) sequence. Its target is unknown. The sample comes from a study of blood T cells in healthy people across ages. The authors ran a second PCR of roughly 6 to 12 cycles using a sample-barcoded 5' primer and a J-beta primer mix. Via MiXCR, TCRdb re-called the 5' RACE reads, giving one row per CDR3 protein. The sample lists approximately 780,000 distinct CDR3 sequences; around 24% were seen once. Germline CDR1 and CDR2: SGHRS and YFSETQ. V lost 4 bases to trimming and J lost 3 bases, with 13 bases between them. This CDR3 has 14 residues. Study conclusions and caveats: Researchers judged that diversity estimates from one million T cells fell short of true values.

This sample also belongs to another study, concerning T cells of mothers and their children.

The sample consisted of blood. The chain recombines TRBV5-1 with TRBJ2-5; D is perhaps TRBD1 or TRBD2 (5 bases each). This sequence was found in a boy aged 5-17 years in good health. Here the CDR3 DNA reads TGCGCCAGCAGCACCGGGACCACTAAAGAGACCCAGTACTTC. Translation gives CASSTGTTKETQYF.